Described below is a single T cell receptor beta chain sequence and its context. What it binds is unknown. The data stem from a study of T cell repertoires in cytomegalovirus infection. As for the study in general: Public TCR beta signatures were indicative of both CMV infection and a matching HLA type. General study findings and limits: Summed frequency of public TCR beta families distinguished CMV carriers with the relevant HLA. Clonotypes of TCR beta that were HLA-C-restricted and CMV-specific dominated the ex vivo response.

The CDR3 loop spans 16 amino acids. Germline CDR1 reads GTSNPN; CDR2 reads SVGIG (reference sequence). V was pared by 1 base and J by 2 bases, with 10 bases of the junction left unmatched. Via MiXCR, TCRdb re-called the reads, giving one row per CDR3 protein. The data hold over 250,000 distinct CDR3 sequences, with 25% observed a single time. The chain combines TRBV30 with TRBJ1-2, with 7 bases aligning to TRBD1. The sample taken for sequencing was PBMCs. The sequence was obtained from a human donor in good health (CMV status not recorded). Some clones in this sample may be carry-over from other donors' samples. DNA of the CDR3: TGTGCCTGGAGTGGGACAGGCCACCATCCCAACTATGGCTACACCTTC. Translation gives CAWSGTGHHPNYGYTF.